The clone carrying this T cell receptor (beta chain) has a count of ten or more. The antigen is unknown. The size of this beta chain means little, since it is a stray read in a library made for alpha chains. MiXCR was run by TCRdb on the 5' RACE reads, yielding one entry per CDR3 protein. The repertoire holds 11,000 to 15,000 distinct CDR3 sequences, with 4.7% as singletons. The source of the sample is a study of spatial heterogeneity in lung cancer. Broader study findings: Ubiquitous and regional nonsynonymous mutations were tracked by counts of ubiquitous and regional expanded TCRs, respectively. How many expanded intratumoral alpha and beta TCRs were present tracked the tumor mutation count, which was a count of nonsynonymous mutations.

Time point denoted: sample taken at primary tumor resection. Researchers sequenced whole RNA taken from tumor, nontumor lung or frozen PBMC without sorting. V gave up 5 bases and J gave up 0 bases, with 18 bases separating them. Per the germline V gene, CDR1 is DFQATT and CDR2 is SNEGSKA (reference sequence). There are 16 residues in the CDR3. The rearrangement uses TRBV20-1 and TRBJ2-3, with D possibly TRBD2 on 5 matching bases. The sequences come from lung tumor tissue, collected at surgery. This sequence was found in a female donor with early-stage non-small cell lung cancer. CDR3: CSAGSLRTTSTDTQYF. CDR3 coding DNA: TGCAGTGCTGGGAGCCTCAGGACGACTAGCACAGATACGCAGTATTTT.